The entry below describes one T cell receptor beta chain. Antigen specificity is unknown. Every donor provided one heparinised blood draw, which averaged about 110 mL. This sample was included in a study of beta chain features in type 1 diabetes. Looking at the study overall: When patients were set against healthy donors, age, gender and cell yields were similar.

The ends were cut back, 1 base at V and 5 bases at J, with 15 bases in the middle. Germline CDR1 and CDR2: GTSNPN and SVGIG (reference sequence). The CDR3 has 14 amino acids. Study results and caveats: Within the patient group, naive, central memory and Treg TCRB repertoires appeared more similar to each other than within healthy donors. Shortening of TCRB CDR3s, moderate but significant, appeared in all four CD4+ subsets of Type 1 diabetes patients.

Expressed TCRB transcripts got sequenced, as all isolated RNA was reverse transcribed. Some clones are missing from TCRdb's copy, which holds only in-frame ones; the method was immunoSEQ multiplex PCR. This sample yields hundreds of thousands of clones, of which around 15% are seen a single time; roughly 0.04% belongs to the top ten. The sequence was obtained from a man between 18 and 35 years old with type 1 diabetes. The source material was naive CD4+ T cells from blood. The chain joins TRBV30 to TRBJ2-7, with a possible D match to TRBD2 (5 bases). This CDR3 reads CAWSDWAGMDEQYF. The CDR3 bases are TGTGCCTGGAGTGACTGGGCCGGGATGGACGAGCAGTACTTC.